This entry lists 14 T cell receptor beta chains sequenced from one sample in a study of T cells in Graves' hyperthyroidism and ophthalmopathy. TCR beta CDR3 sequences were amplified from RNA transcripts. Carried out on the TCR CDR3, a first-round RT-PCR used the HTBI primer set. Each CDR3 protein gets one entry after TCRdb re-called the multiplex PCR reads with MiXCR. The table lists roughly 550,000 distinct CDR3 sequences, 15% to 20% of them singletons, with 25% to 35% in the top ten. The specimen sequenced was blood. Receptor source: a woman aged 25 to 45 with Graves' ophthalmopathy.

This clonotype was counted at least ten times. This rearrangement joins TRBV28 to TRBJ2-7; TRBD1 matches 8 bases. This CDR3 is 14 amino acids long. Germline V gene lookup returns CDR1 MDHEN and CDR2 SYDVKM. Trimming at V came to 2 bases and at J to 9 bases, leaving 9 bases not matched to a gene. CDR3 residues: CASSLRGTGHVQYF. The CDR3 DNA reads as TGTGCCAGCAGTTTAAGGGGGACAGGACATGTGCAGTACTTC.

The chain links TRBV7-2 to TRBJ2-2; 11 bases match TRBD2. The CDR3 consists of 19 residues. Trimming took 1 base from V and 6 from J; bases not matched to a gene: 13. Germline loops: CDR1 SGHTA, CDR2 FQGNSA. CDR3 region: CASSLDGSGRARFPGELFF. The CDR3 nucleotides read TGTGCCAGCAGCTTAGATGGTAGCGGGAGGGCGCGGTTCCCCGGGGAGCTGTTTTTT.

This sequence joins TRBV12-3 or TRBV12-4 and TRBJ1-5; the match to TRBD1 covers 9 bases. J gave up 9 bases and V 3 bases, and 6 bases lay outside the gene matches. This CDR3 contains 14 residues. In DNA, the CDR3 is TGTGCCAGCAGTTTTGGACAGGGGCTAGGGCCCCAGCATTTT. Translating it yields CASSFGQGLGPQHF.

The sample holds many counts of this clonotype. The CDR3 protein is CASRGSGGDTQYF. CDR3 in DNA: TGTGCCAGCAGGGGTTCGGGGGGAGATACGCAGTATTTT. This chain joins TRBV28 and TRBJ2-3; 7 bases agree with TRBD2. With 6 bases clipped from V and 5 bases from J, the junction kept 5 bases outside the gene matches. Per the germline V gene, CDR1 is MDHEN and CDR2 is SYDVKM. This CDR3 contains 13 residues.

The genes are TRBV20-1 and TRBJ2-7; 7 nucleotides line up with TRBD1. This CDR3 is 14 amino acids long. The germline V gene encodes CDR1 DFQATT and CDR2 SNEGSKA (reference sequence). V shed 2 bases and J 0 bases; nucleotides not matched to a gene: 4. CDR3 residues: CSARRQGSSYEQYF. Here the CDR3 DNA reads TGCAGTGCTAGAAGACAGGGTTCCTCCTACGAGCAGTACTTC.

At least ten counts were recorded for this clonotype. The genes are TRBV18 and TRBJ1-3, with D uncertain. The V gene lost 10 bases and the J gene lost 0 bases, with 10 bases spanning the gap. Germline V CDR1 and CDR2: KGHSH, LQKENI. CDR3 length: 13 amino acids. The DNA of the CDR3 is TGTGCCACCAACGCCGGCTCTGGAAACACCATATATTTT. Amino acid sequence: CATNAGSGNTIYF.

This clonotype was found many times. The chain is built from TRBV11-2 and TRBJ2-1; D is unresolved. The V gene lost 0 bases and the J gene lost 0 bases, with 12 bases spanning the gap. This CDR3 spans 17 amino acids. The germline V gene has CDR1 SGHAT and CDR2 FQNNGV. DNA of the CDR3: TGTGCCAGCAGCTTAGATGCAGGTCCCAGCTCCTACAATGAGCAGTTCTTC. Translating it yields CASSLDAGPSSYNEQFF.

The chain joins TRBV28 to TRBJ2-5, with TRBD1 matching 7 bases. Per the germline V gene, CDR1 is MDHEN and CDR2 is SYDVKM. This CDR3 has 16 residues. Losses at the gene ends were 8 bases for V and 2 bases for J; bases not matched to a gene: 14. The CDR3 DNA is TGTGCCAGCGACCCCAGTCGAGGACAGGTTCAAGAGACCCAGTACTTC. This translates into CASDPSRGQVQETQYF.

This clonotype was picked up a small number of times. The chain is built from TRBV28 and TRBJ2-7, with 8 bases matching TRBD1. This CDR3 region has 17 residues. V shed 3 bases, J shed 0 bases, and the junction held 10 bases outside the gene matches. Germline CDR1 and CDR2: MDHEN and SYDVKM. This CDR3 reads CASSLFTPGQVSYEQYF. As DNA, the CDR3 is TGTGCCAGCAGTTTGTTTACCCCGGGACAGGTCTCCTACGAGCAGTACTTC. Looking up the rest from reference TRBV28 and TRBJ2-7 gives the full variable domain: DVKVTQSSRYLVKRTGEKVFLECVQDMDHENMFWYRQDPGLGLRLIYFSYDVKMKEKGDIPEGYSVSREKKERFSLILESASTNQTSMYLCASSLFTPGQVSYEQYFGPGTRLTVT.

For the CDR3, the DNA is TGCAGTGCTAGAGATGTGACCCAGGGAGGAAACACTGAAGCTTTCTTT. It codes for CSARDVTQGGNTEAFF. This chain connects TRBV20-1 to TRBJ1-1, with a tentative D call TRBD1 (5 bases). The CDR3 has 16 residues. V was pared by 0 bases and J by 2 bases, with 16 bases between. Germline V gives CDR1 DFQATT, CDR2 SNEGSKA (reference sequence).

The chain joins TRBV7-3 to TRBJ2-5; TRBD2 agrees at 7 bases. Germline V gene sequence: CDR1 SGHTA, CDR2 FQGTGA. The CDR3 is 14 residues long. V lost 2 bases to trimming and J lost 4 bases; unmatched junction nucleotides: 4. The CDR3 DNA reads TGTGCCAGCAGCTTAGGCGGGAGTACAGAGACCCAGTACTTC. Translation: CASSLGGSTETQYF.

This clonotype was counted a few times. V gene TRBV11-1 combines with J gene TRBJ2-1; unclear D gene. V lost 5 bases and J 10 bases, leaving 12 bases between the germline ends. Looked up from germline, CDR1 is SGHAT and CDR2 is FQDESV (reference sequence). The CDR3 runs 12 residues. The CDR3 here is CASSRQAWEQFF. For the CDR3, the DNA is TGTGCCAGCAGCCGACAAGCTTGGGAGCAGTTCTTC. The full variable domain, completed using reference TRBV11-1 and TRBJ2-1, is EAEVAQSPRYKITEKSQAVAFWCDPISGHATLYWYRQILGQGPELLVQFQDESVVDDSQLPKDRFSAERLKGVDSTLKIQPAELGDSAMYLCASSRQAWEQFFGPGTRLTVL.

The chain has TRBV7-3 and TRBJ2-1, with 9 bases fitting TRBD2. The CDR3 sequence is 15 residues long. J gave up 6 bases and V 2 bases, and 5 bases lay outside the gene matches. CDR1 and CDR2 from the germline V gene are SGHTA and FQGTGA. CDR3 sequence reads: CASSLVAGALNEQFF. The CDR3 DNA reads as TGTGCCAGCAGCTTAGTAGCGGGAGCTCTCAATGAGCAGTTCTTC. Filled out from reference TRBV7-3 and TRBJ2-1, the complete variable domain reads GAGVSQTPSNKVTEKGKYVELRCDPISGHTALYWYRQSLGQGPEFLIYFQGTGAADDSGLPNDRFFAVRPEGSVSTLKIQRTERGDSAVYLCASSLVAGALNEQFFGPGTRLTVL.

This chain joins TRBV29-1 and TRBJ2-5; D not certain. V was trimmed by 6 bases and J by 2 bases, leaving 19 bases between them. CDR1 is SQVTM and CDR2 is ANQGSEA in the germline V gene. The CDR3 is made up of 15 amino acids. CDR3 amino acids: CSVRPSSYFQETQYF. The CDR3 bases are TGCAGCGTCCGCCCGTCTAGTTATTTTCAAGAGACCCAGTACTTC.